Sequencing of this T cell receptor beta chain was carried out in a study of PD-L1 blockade in urothelial cancer. Study-level background: Blood was analyzed 3 weeks (second dose) and 6 weeks after treatment start. Whole-study findings and limits: Below-median pretreatment blood TCR clonality was associated with improved progression-free and overall survival.

The time point denotes: peripheral blood 6 weeks after treatment start. Concerning this clone itself: No antigen is known for it.

J was trimmed by 7 bases and V by 1 base; bases with no gene match: 5. This CDR3 is built from 17 residues. Germline V gene sequence: CDR1 SGHNT, CDR2 YENEEA. This table comes from immunoSEQ multiplex PCR, and its TCRdb copy is limited to in-frame clones, with some not included. The data contain around 120,000 clones, roughly 89% of them seen just once; the ten biggest clones take up about 1.5%. V gene TRBV11-3 combines with J gene TRBJ1-6, with TRBD1 matching 12 bases. The specimen was PBMCs, collected around atezolizumab (anti-PD-L1) treatment. This TCR was sampled from a man aged 60-69 years with urothelial cancer. CDR3 sequence: CASSLAGTGGLNSPLHF. In DNA, the CDR3 is TGTGCCAGCAGCTTAGCGGGGACAGGGGGCTTAAATTCACCCCTCCACTTT.